This is a list of T cell receptor beta chains from one sample in a study of beta chain features in type 1 diabetes. The data were produced by immunoSEQ multiplex PCR, yet TCRdb's version contains in-frame clones alone and is incomplete. This table has a few hundred thousand clones, roughly a tenth appearing once. Sequences were obtained from central memory CD4+ T cells from blood. These receptors came from a young man with type 1 diabetes. CDR3s include the opening cysteine and the closing phenylalanine or tryptophan. D genes are given only for firm matches. Clone size is not always given. Where it is, it says once, few, many or a class for expanded clones.

size | J | D | V | DNA | CDR3
few | TRBJ2-5 | TRBD2 | TRBV7-3 | TGTGCCAGCAGCTTAACGGGCCCCCTAGCGGGGAACCAAGAGACCCAGTACTTC | CASSLTGPLAGNQETQYF
few | TRBJ2-5 | NA | TRBV6-5 | TGTGCCAGCAGTTACGTGGGTTGGGGACAAGAGACCCAGTACTTC | CASSYVGWGQETQYF
few | TRBJ2-1 | NA | TRBV29-1 | TGCAGCGTTGAATATGATCAGAATGAGCAGTTCTTC | CSVEYDQNEQFF
NA | TRBJ2-2 | NA | TRBV6-6 | TGTGCCAGCAGTTACGACAACACCGGGGAGCTGTTTTTT | CASSYDNTGELFF
NA | TRBJ2-3 | NA | TRBV15 | TGTGCCACCAGCGGGGTTTCGACAGCCCCCACAGATACGCAGTATTTT | CATSGVSTAPTDTQYF
few | TRBJ2-3 | NA | TRBV15 | TGTGCCACCAGCAACCGGGACGGAACAGATACGCAGTATTTT | CATSNRDGTDTQYF
NA | TRBJ1-2 | NA | TRBV6-5 | TGTGCCAGCAGTCCCTCAGGGAGGGATGGCTACACCTTC | CASSPSGRDGYTF
NA | TRBJ2-5 | NA | TRBV10-2 | TGCGCCAGCAGTGAGGGACGCCAAGAGACCCAGTACTTC | CASSEGRQETQYF
few | TRBJ2-5 | NA | TRBV19 | TGTGCCAGTAGAGACAGGGAGGAACTAGGCGAGACCCAGTACTTC | CASRDREELGETQYF
few | TRBJ1-1 | NA | TRBV27 | TGTGCCAGCAGTTTATGGGGGACGGCGAACACTGAAGCTTTCTTT | CASSLWGTANTEAFF
NA | TRBJ1-2 | NA | TRBV5-4 | TGTGCCAGCAGCCGGACGGGGCTCTATGGCTACACCTTC | CASSRTGLYGYTF
NA | TRBJ2-3 | NA | TRBV11-2 | TGTGCCAGCAGCTTTGGGGGAGCTAGCACAGATACGCAGTATTTT | CASSFGGASTDTQYF
NA | TRBJ2-7 | TRBD2 | TRBV11-2 | TGTGCCAGCAGCTCGATAGCGGGAGTCCTCTACGAGCAGTACTTC | CASSSIAGVLYEQYF
NA | TRBJ2-3 | NA | TRBV7-2 | TGTGCCAGCAGCGGGGGGACCTCAAGACTCACAGATACGCAGTATTTT | CASSGGTSRLTDTQYF
NA | TRBJ2-3 | NA | TRBV7-2 | TGTGCCAGCAGCTGGAGCGGCACAGATACGCAGTATTTT | CASSWSGTDTQYF
NA | TRBJ2-5 | NA | TRBV7-2 | TGTGCCAGCAGCTACTCAAACGGTGAGCAGTACTTC | CASSYSNGEQYF
NA | TRBJ2-5 | TRBD2 | TRBV5-1 | TGCGCCAGCAGCTTTGGGGACTCGGGAGGGACCCAGTACTTC | CASSFGDSGGTQYF
NA | TRBJ2-1 | TRBD2 | TRBV9 | TGTGCCAGCAGCTCACCGGGACTAGCGGGAGTTACTGAGCAGTTCTTC | CASSSPGLAGVTEQFF
NA | TRBJ2-2 | NA | TRBV19 | TGTGCCAGTACCCCCCTGAGGGCGGGCACCGGGGAGCTGTTTTTT | CASTPLRAGTGELFF
few | TRBJ2-3 | NA | TRBV19 | TGTGCCAGTAGTATGCAGATCACAGATACGCAGTATTTT | CASSMQITDTQYF
few | TRBJ1-1 | TRBD1 | TRBV7-2 | TGTGCCAGCAGCTTACAGGGGGCTGGGAGGGATTTCTTT | CASSLQGAGRDFF
NA | TRBJ2-1 | TRBD2 | TRBV5-1 | TGCGCCAGCAGCTTGGAGGGACTAGCGGTTGGGTTCTTC | CASSLEGLAVGFF
many | TRBJ1-1 | NA | TRBV18 | TGTGCCAGCTCACTTAGTTACACTGAAGCTTTCTTT | CASSLSYTEAFF
few | TRBJ2-5 | TRBD2 | TRBV10-3 | TGTGCCAGCAGTCCGTTAGCGGGAGGAGGGGAGACCCAGTACTTC | CASSPLAGGGETQYF
NA | TRBJ1-4 | TRBD1 | TRBV5-8 | TGTGCCAGCAGGACTGGGACAGACGGGGATTGGGAAAAACTGTTTTTT | CASRTGTDGDWEKLFF
few | TRBJ2-6 | TRBD1 | TRBV4-2 | TGTGCCAGCAGCCAGGGACAGACTGGGGCCAACGTCCTGACTTTC | CASSQGQTGANVLTF
few | TRBJ2-1 | NA | TRBV6-6 | TGTGCCAGCTTCCAGACTGGGACGTACAATGAGCAGTTCTTC | CASFQTGTYNEQFF
few | TRBJ1-1 | NA | TRBV5-1 | TGCGCCAGCAGCTTGCGGGGAAGCACGGACACTGAAGCTTTCTTT | CASSLRGSTDTEAFF
few | TRBJ2-6 | NA | TRBV19 | TGTGCCAGTAAGTGGAGGGCTGGGGCCAACGTCCTGACTTTC | CASKWRAGANVLTF
few | TRBJ2-7 | NA | TRBV28 | TGTGCCAGCAGTTCCTCCGGGGACAAAGGGCTCGAGCAGTACTTC | CASSSSGDKGLEQYF
few | TRBJ2-5 | NA | TRBV30 | TGTGCCTGGAGTATCCAAGAGACCCAGTACTTC | CAWSIQETQYF
many | TRBJ2-1 | TRBD2 | TRBV10-3 | TGTGCCATCAGGGGGGAGGGCCTCAATGAGCAGTTCTTC | CAIRGEGLNEQFF
NA | TRBJ1-1 | TRBD1 | TRBV5-1 | TGCGCCAGCAGCGTTGGACAGGCTGGTGAAGCTTTCTTT | CASSVGQAGEAFF
few | TRBJ1-5 | NA | TRBV9 | TGTGCCAGCAGCCTCAATCACGGTGCGCAGCCCCAGCATTTT | CASSLNHGAQPQHF
few | TRBJ1-4 | NA | TRBV4-2 | TGTGCCAGCAGCAGGGCAGGGGATGAAAAACTGTTTTTT | CASSRAGDEKLFF
few | TRBJ1-2 | TRBD1 | TRBV10-3 | TGTGCCATCAGTGTGGAACAGGGGGCGGGTGGCTACACCTTC | CAISVEQGAGGYTF
NA | TRBJ2-7 | TRBD1 | TRBV28 | TGTGCCAGCAGTCCCCCGGGACAGGGGTTCCACGAGCAGTACTTC | CASSPPGQGFHEQYF
NA | TRBJ1-2 | NA | TRBV19 | TGTGCCAGTAGCCGGGTCCCGGAGGGACTTTACTATGGCTACACCTTC | CASSRVPEGLYYGYTF